A selection of T cell receptor beta chains follows, all from one sample in a study of T-cell memory formation after mild COVID-19. TCRdb re-called the 5' RACE reads with MiXCR, one entry per CDR3 protein. The repertoire holds approximately 500,000 distinct CDR3 sequences, with nearly 25% as singletons. Sequencing input: PBMCs or a T cell subset sorted from them (not recorded which). The receptors come from an adult woman who had mild COVID-19 (a few samples of this study predate the infection). Cell type and time point are not known. Each CDR3 is given with its conserved first and last residue. Fields, in order: V gene, clone size, J gene, D gene, CDR3 DNA, CDR3 protein. A D gene is named only where the DNA matches it firmly. The size of a clone is reported for some rows only, either as once, few or many, or as a class for expanded clones.

v_gene: TRBV27; abundance: few; j_gene: TRBJ2-3; d_gene: NA; CDR3nt: TGTGCCAGCAGTTTATGGGAACCCTCTAGCACAGATACGCAGTATTTT; CDR3aa: CASSLWEPSSTDTQYF
v_gene: TRBV24-1; abundance: NA; j_gene: TRBJ1-6; d_gene: NA; CDR3nt: TGTGCCACCAGTGTTTCGGGATCACCCCTCCACTTT; CDR3aa: CATSVSGSPLHF
v_gene: TRBV5-5; abundance: NA; j_gene: TRBJ1-3; d_gene: NA; CDR3nt: TGTGCCAGCAGCTTGGCCCGCGGCAGATCGACTGGAAACACCATATATTTT; CDR3aa: CASSLARGRSTGNTIYF
v_gene: TRBV5-6; abundance: few; j_gene: TRBJ1-5; d_gene: NA; CDR3nt: TGTGCCAGCAGCTACCAAATGGGACACCATAGCAATCAGCCCCAGCATTTT; CDR3aa: CASSYQMGHHSNQPQHF
v_gene: TRBV24-1; abundance: NA; j_gene: TRBJ2-3; d_gene: NA; CDR3nt: TGTGCCACCAGTCGGACAGGCACAGATACGCAGTATTTT; CDR3aa: CATSRTGTDTQYF
v_gene: TRBV3-1; abundance: NA; j_gene: TRBJ1-6; d_gene: NA; CDR3nt: TGTGCCAGCAGCCAAGCGGGGGTTTACGATTCACCCCTCCACTTT; CDR3aa: CASSQAGVYDSPLHF
v_gene: TRBV5-1; abundance: few; j_gene: TRBJ2-2; d_gene: NA; CDR3nt: TGCGCCAGCAGCTCGAGGGTCCAGTCGACCGGGGAGCTGTTTTTT; CDR3aa: CASSSRVQSTGELFF
v_gene: TRBV29-1; abundance: NA; j_gene: TRBJ1-3; d_gene: TRBD1; CDR3nt: TGCAGCGTGGTACAGGGGGAAGGAAACACCATATATTTT; CDR3aa: CSVVQGEGNTIYF
v_gene: TRBV7-9; abundance: NA; j_gene: TRBJ2-3; d_gene: NA; CDR3nt: TGTGCCAGCAGCTTTCGCCGGGTTGGGTTCACAGATACGCAGTATTTT; CDR3aa: CASSFRRVGFTDTQYF
v_gene: TRBV3-1; abundance: once; j_gene: TRBJ1-2; d_gene: NA; CDR3nt: TGTGCCAGCAGCCAAGATTACACACCAAACTATGGCTACACCTTC; CDR3aa: CASSQDYTPNYGYTF
v_gene: TRBV20-1; abundance: once; j_gene: TRBJ1-1; d_gene: NA; CDR3nt: TGCAGTGCCCCAGCGAGGGGGAACACTGAAGCTTTCTTT; CDR3aa: CSAPARGNTEAFF
v_gene: TRBV5-1; abundance: many; j_gene: TRBJ2-7; d_gene: NA; CDR3nt: TGCGCCAGCAGGAGGCCTAGCTCCTACGAGCAGTACTTC; CDR3aa: CASRRPSSYEQYF
v_gene: TRBV24-1; abundance: few; j_gene: TRBJ2-7; d_gene: NA; CDR3nt: TGTGCCACCAGTGATGGCGGGGATTACGAGCAGTACTTC; CDR3aa: CATSDGGDYEQYF
v_gene: TRBV5-1; abundance: NA; j_gene: TRBJ2-1; d_gene: TRBD1; CDR3nt: TGCGCCAGCAGCTCCGACGGACAGGGGCAGAACAATGAGCAGTTCTTC; CDR3aa: CASSSDGQGQNNEQFF
v_gene: TRBV5-6; abundance: few; j_gene: TRBJ1-1; d_gene: NA; CDR3nt: TGTGCCAGCTGCCTGGGGGGGACGGGCACTGAAGCTTTCTTT; CDR3aa: CASCLGGTGTEAFF
v_gene: TRBV6-5; abundance: few; j_gene: TRBJ1-5; d_gene: TRBD1; CDR3nt: TGTGCCAGCAGCGCAGACAGGGGCGGCAATCAGCCCCAGCATTTT; CDR3aa: CASSADRGGNQPQHF
v_gene: TRBV18; abundance: NA; j_gene: TRBJ1-1; d_gene: NA; CDR3nt: TGTGCCAGCTCACCACCGGGGGTTATAACTGAAGCTTTCTTT; CDR3aa: CASSPPGVITEAFF
v_gene: TRBV6-4; abundance: NA; j_gene: TRBJ2-1; d_gene: NA; CDR3nt: TGTGCCAGCAGTGACTCCCGGCAGGGTATGATCTTC; CDR3aa: CASSDSRQGMIF
v_gene: TRBV6-2/TRBV6-3; abundance: NA; j_gene: TRBJ2-7; d_gene: NA; CDR3nt: TGTGCCACCTCAATTATGATCCAGGGCCCATCCTACGAGCAGTACTTC; CDR3aa: CATSIMIQGPSYEQYF
v_gene: TRBV7-9; abundance: few; j_gene: TRBJ1-4; d_gene: TRBD1; CDR3nt: TGTGCCAGCAGTTCCTTTTCAGGGGGCACTAATGAAAAACTGTTTTTT; CDR3aa: CASSSFSGGTNEKLFF
v_gene: TRBV24-1; abundance: NA; j_gene: TRBJ1-5; d_gene: NA; CDR3nt: TGTGCCACCTCGACAGAAAGCAATCAGCCCCAGCATTTT; CDR3aa: CATSTESNQPQHF
v_gene: TRBV19; abundance: NA; j_gene: TRBJ1-2; d_gene: TRBD1; CDR3nt: TGTGCCAGTTACCAGGGGGGGTATGGCTACACCTTC; CDR3aa: CASYQGGYGYTF
v_gene: TRBV4-1; abundance: many; j_gene: TRBJ2-1; d_gene: TRBD1; CDR3nt: TGCGCCAGCAGCCGCCCGTCCGGGACAGGAACGGGGGAGCAGTTCTTC; CDR3aa: CASSRPSGTGTGEQFF
v_gene: TRBV4-3; abundance: NA; j_gene: TRBJ2-5; d_gene: NA; CDR3nt: TGCGCCAGCAGCCAAGATTCCCTTTCCGGGACTGGGGACCAAGAGACCCAGTACTTC; CDR3aa: CASSQDSLSGTGDQETQYF
v_gene: TRBV4-3; abundance: few; j_gene: TRBJ2-2; d_gene: NA; CDR3nt: TGCGCCAGCAGCCCCGGAGGGGGCGGGGAGCTGTTTTTT; CDR3aa: CASSPGGGGELFF
v_gene: TRBV5-6; abundance: NA; j_gene: TRBJ2-3; d_gene: NA; CDR3nt: TGTGCCAGCAGCTTGGTAAGGCGTGAGTTCGGTCGAGAAGATACGCAGTATTTT; CDR3aa: CASSLVRREFGREDTQYF
v_gene: TRBV20-1; abundance: many; j_gene: TRBJ2-1; d_gene: NA; CDR3nt: TGCAGTGCTAGGGGGGATGGCCCAAACAATGAGCAGTTCTTC; CDR3aa: CSARGDGPNNEQFF
v_gene: TRBV7-9; abundance: few; j_gene: TRBJ2-5; d_gene: TRBD2; CDR3nt: TGTGCCAGCAGCTTCGGACTAGCGGGACCAGAGACCCAGTACTTC; CDR3aa: CASSFGLAGPETQYF
v_gene: TRBV7-9; abundance: few; j_gene: TRBJ2-3; d_gene: NA; CDR3nt: TGTGCCAGCAGCTTAATGAGGGCCCCCCCAGATACGCAGTATTTT; CDR3aa: CASSLMRAPPDTQYF
v_gene: TRBV10-3; abundance: few; j_gene: TRBJ2-1; d_gene: TRBD2; CDR3nt: TGTGCCAGCTCGGGACTAGCGGGGGGTGAGCAGTTCTTC; CDR3aa: CASSGLAGGEQFF
v_gene: TRBV11-3; abundance: NA; j_gene: TRBJ2-3; d_gene: NA; CDR3nt: TGTGCCAGCAGCTTAGAGGTTGACGGCAGACAACCCCTGGGGACCACAGATACGCAGTATTTT; CDR3aa: CASSLEVDGRQPLGTTDTQYF
v_gene: TRBV5-6; abundance: NA; j_gene: TRBJ2-1; d_gene: TRBD2; CDR3nt: TGTGCCAGCAGCTTGGGAACGACTATTGCGGGAGGGCCCAGATTC; CDR3aa: CASSLGTTIAGGPRF
v_gene: TRBV12-3/TRBV12-4; abundance: few; j_gene: TRBJ2-1; d_gene: TRBD2; CDR3nt: TGTGCCAGCAGTTCTGGACTAGTCCGAAATGAGCAGTTCTTC; CDR3aa: CASSSGLVRNEQFF
v_gene: TRBV5-5; abundance: NA; j_gene: TRBJ1-2; d_gene: NA; CDR3nt: TGTGCCAGCAGCTTGTCTTGGGGGAACTATGGCTACACCTTC; CDR3aa: CASSLSWGNYGYTF
v_gene: TRBV12-3/TRBV12-4; abundance: NA; j_gene: TRBJ2-1; d_gene: TRBD1; CDR3nt: TGTGCCAGCAGCTCCGGGACAGCCTACTACAATGAGCAGTTCTTC; CDR3aa: CASSSGTAYYNEQFF
v_gene: TRBV5-1; abundance: NA; j_gene: TRBJ2-1; d_gene: NA; CDR3nt: TGCGCCAGCAGCTTAAGGGGGGCCGAGAATGAGCAGTTCTTC; CDR3aa: CASSLRGAENEQFF
v_gene: TRBV12-3/TRBV12-4; abundance: few; j_gene: TRBJ2-2; d_gene: NA; CDR3nt: TGTGCCAGCAGGGACTGGGGGAACACCGGGGAGCTGTTTTTT; CDR3aa: CASRDWGNTGELFF
v_gene: TRBV12-3/TRBV12-4; abundance: few; j_gene: TRBJ2-5; d_gene: NA; CDR3nt: TGTGCCAGCACCCTGGGACTCGCTCAAGAGACCCAGTACTTC; CDR3aa: CASTLGLAQETQYF
v_gene: TRBV20-1; abundance: NA; j_gene: TRBJ2-7; d_gene: NA; CDR3nt: TGCAGTGCTAGAGCCCCCGGGTACTACGAGCAGTACTTC; CDR3aa: CSARAPGYYEQYF
v_gene: TRBV6-5; abundance: NA; j_gene: TRBJ1-4; d_gene: TRBD1; CDR3nt: TGTGCCAGCAGCCTCGGACAGGGCGAAAAACTGTTTTTT; CDR3aa: CASSLGQGEKLFF